This record covers a single TCR beta chain. This clone was seen a handful of times. Which antigen it targets is not known. Base quality data are lacking; no much larger clone is found one base away. The source of the sample is a study of cytomegalovirus exposure and HLA in healthy donors (dated by TCRdb to the late 2010s). Broadly, across the study: In an earlier analysis of 550 to 750 of the donors, roughly 300 Gb of sequence data and 100 million or so unique TCR beta sequences from 150 million to 200 million T cells were reported. About 300 gigabases of sequencing data and around 90 million unique TCR sequences made up an early release that covered fewer than 650 HLA-typed donors. The genetic ancestry cluster associated with self-reported Caucasian donors included over 80% of the roughly 410 genotyped donors. The study aimed to test whether signatures of past pathogen exposure could be identified by cataloging public T cell receptors. The study profiled the T cell repertoires of 500 to 800 subjects by immunosequencing and related them to cytomegalovirus serostatus. Besides the first cohort of 550 to 750 subjects, a separate validation cohort made up of some 110 different subjects was used. The study combined high-throughput TCR immunosequencing, statistical association of individual TCRs with disease status, and machine learning to predict cytomegalovirus infection status. To study patterns of TCR occurrence, a later analysis re-analyzed previously published TCR beta repertoires from around 660 donors and added high-resolution HLA genotyping. Rather than drawing on any new phenotypic data, the later analysis identified candidate immune exposures from TCR beta sequences and the way those sequences occurred across donors. To decide whether each TCR beta V gene segment behaved as functional or pseudogenic, an earlier analysis of fewer than 750 of the donors relied on high-throughput TCR beta sequencing. Donor age, sex, ethnicity and CMV serostatus were compiled together with the repertoire data. Genome-wide SNP genotypes for about 65% of the 666 donors were used in a later genetic analysis, which treated that subset as a discovery cohort. All discovery cohort repertoires had been generated on a single sequencing platform. Both class I and class II loci were covered by HLA typing, at four-digit resolution. Typing coverage differed by locus: A, B, C, DRB1 and DQB1 were typed in roughly 620-630 donors, DQA1 in 522, DPA1 in some 610, and DPB1 in just under 480. A handful of DR-DQ haplotypes were handled as single units for association and clustering because linkage in the cohort was strong. Among some 400 genotyped donors of the cohort, an average of approximately 250,000 unique TCR beta nucleotide sequences were sequenced per donor, about a sixth of them non-productive.

Preparation of the library involved the immunoSEQ multiplex PCR assay. The multiplex PCR relied on a mix of 60 forward primers for TCR Vbeta segments and 13 reverse primers for TCR Jbeta segments. A multiplex PCR assay on genomic DNA amplified the CDR3 region of rearranged TCR beta genes. The amplified TCR beta libraries were sequenced on the Illumina HiSeq System as 87-base-pair reads. For the original study's pipeline: A later analysis counted some 80 million unique TCR beta chains across the roughly 700 repertoires, and 10 million to 11 million of these chains were shared by at least two donors. Raw reads were error-corrected and collapsed into unique sequences by a nearest-neighbor algorithm in which closely related sequences were merged to remove PCR and sequencing errors. Alignment of CDR3 sequences to IMGT reference sequences was used to assign V, D and J gene segments. For a sequence to be retained, at least a six-nucleotide match to both a V gene segment and a J gene segment was required. Rearrangements were classified as productive when the CDR3 lacked stop codons and remained in frame with V and J, and all other rearrangements were classified as non-productive. CDR3 was defined by IMGT convention, running from the second conserved V-encoded cysteine to the conserved J-encoded phenylalanine. Sequences without an unambiguous match to a single V gene segment were excluded from the earlier analysis of over 500 of the donors. In an earlier analysis of more than 500 of the donors, a V segment was called functional when productive rearrangements were above 56.7%, and segregating when the standard deviation between donors exceeded 5%. A statistical classification framework was built for diagnosing cytomegalovirus status from the catalog of TCR beta chain sequences. A later analysis assigned V and J genes by comparing TCR nucleotide sequences with IMGT/GENE-DB human TR gene sequences. The TCRdist pipeline was used in a later analysis to assign CDR3 sequences and most-parsimonious VDJ recombination scenarios. A later analysis defined each TCR beta chain by its CDR3 amino acid sequence plus V-gene family, and excluded reads lacking a unique V-gene family. A later analysis removed nearly 600 highly shared, low-generation-probability nucleotide sequences to deal with suspected cross-contamination and a sequencing artifact. In a later analysis, a clonal expansion index for each public chain was calculated from normalized within-repertoire ranks of inferred template counts. A later analysis computed generation probabilities with a VDJ recombination model fitted to out-of-frame rearrangements, and checked the results against IGoR. A later analysis scored TCR-TCR, TCR-HLA and TCR-CMV co-occurrence with hypergeometric tests, applying a repertoire-size bias correction to TCR pairs. To estimate false discovery rates, a later analysis permuted the HLA or CMV assignments 20 times. In a later analysis, co-occurring TCRs were grouped with DBSCAN, and TCRdist sequence similarity was added when clustering was performed within HLA-allele-positive subsets. For co-occurrence clustering, repertoires with fewer than 30,000 or more than 120,000 public chains were excluded, along with five repertoires with anomalous nucleotide sharing. TCRdb re-hosts the immuneACCESS table, in-frame sequences only. Its copies lack some clones; in the studies checked, an unresolved V gene accounts for under half of them, and the cause for the rest is not known. V, J and clone size are taken as reported in that table, and D and trimming were inferred from the DNA itself. This sample has 6,500 to 8,500 clones in its table, and 45% to 60% of those were observed once. The ten largest clones take up 5% to 7.5% of the sample.

The cohort consisted of 650 to 700 healthy bone marrow donors. Cohort members were all nominally healthy when sampled, although unrecorded immune exposures were likely present. The donor was CMV seropositive and was included in the group of 290 or so seropositive cohort members. Each donor provided a peripheral blood sample, and peripheral blood mononuclear cells were used for TCR beta sequencing. The Qiagen DNeasy Blood Extraction Kit was used to extract genomic DNA from the blood cell samples. Summary of the overall study and its limitations: CMV serostatus was the only immune exposure information available for the cohort. In a later genetic analysis, a missense DCLRE1C variant was associated with V-gene and J-gene trimming of TCR beta chains, and the association was replicated in an independent cohort. A later analysis found that most CMV-associated TCR beta chains appeared HLA-restricted, with HLA associations seemingly driven largely by CMV exposure. HLA typing was unavailable for some donors at each locus, so association tests used only the typed subset. In a later analysis, several top co-occurrence clusters were reported to appear linked to parvovirus B19, influenza, CMV and Epstein-Barr virus. A group of highly shared sequence variants was considered likely to be a technical artifact of the sequencing pipeline. Compared with equally common non-associated chains, HLA-associated TCR beta chains in a later analysis were more clonally expanded and had lower generation probabilities. When HLA alleles, especially DR and DQ, strongly co-occurred, attributing TCR associations to individual alleles was difficult. In the study, 150 to 200 TCR beta chains were listed as associated with cytomegalovirus. This cohort had only TCR beta chains sequenced, and the lack of alpha or paired-chain data limited which features could be detected. Three of the identified cytomegalovirus-associated TCR beta chains were confirmed in vitro to be specific for cytomegalovirus antigens. In an earlier analysis of about 550 of the donors, most TCR beta V segments were observed in productive rearrangements about 87% or about 30% of the time, broadly matching IMGT annotations. Correlated functional status among segregating V segments might be attributable to linkage disequilibrium, but an unknown experimental factor could not be ruled out. The presence/absence analyses assumed that sequencing depth was roughly uniform across donors, and that assumption may not be true. In a later analysis, TCR association rates were found to vary across HLA loci, with the most associated TCRs seen for DRB1 alleles and the fewest for HLA-C alleles. According to a later genetic analysis, donors in an Asian-associated ancestry cluster had fewer N-insertions in productive TCRs than the roughly 700-donor mean. A further reported finding was that TCR beta sequences accurately predicted the HLA-A and HLA-B alleles for most subjects in the first cohort. At a false discovery rate of 0.05, a later analysis linked roughly 17,000 TCR beta sequences to specific HLA alleles. Most TCR sequences were seen in very few donors, while some public TCRs were found in many individuals. Over 15 rarely observed V segments, including chromosome 9 orphons, were excluded from the earlier analysis of 550 to 700 of the donors because counts were too low. Cytomegalovirus status was reported to be diagnosed by the classifier with high specificity and sensitivity in both the original and validation cohorts. The authors suggested that the approach could potentially be generalized to other disease states and immunological phenotypes.

This sequence was found in a man aged 25 to 40 in good health and CMV-seropositive. The source material was PBMCs.

The sequenced DNA is TGTGCCTGGAGTTTGAGGGTCAGGACTAGCGATTACAATGAGCAGTTCTTC. This translates into CAWSLRVRTSDYNEQFF. The sequence is built from TRBV30 and TRBJ2-1; TRBD2 fits 9 bases in the junction. The germline V gene (reference sequence) sets CDR1 to GTSNPN and CDR2 to SVGIG. Trimming leaves V shorter by 2 bases and J shorter by 4 bases, with the junction holding 12 bases beyond the gene matches. Inclusive of the bounding cysteine and phenylalanine, the CDR3 is 17 residues long. Here the CDR3 DNA is all that survives: 51 bases in frame from base 1.